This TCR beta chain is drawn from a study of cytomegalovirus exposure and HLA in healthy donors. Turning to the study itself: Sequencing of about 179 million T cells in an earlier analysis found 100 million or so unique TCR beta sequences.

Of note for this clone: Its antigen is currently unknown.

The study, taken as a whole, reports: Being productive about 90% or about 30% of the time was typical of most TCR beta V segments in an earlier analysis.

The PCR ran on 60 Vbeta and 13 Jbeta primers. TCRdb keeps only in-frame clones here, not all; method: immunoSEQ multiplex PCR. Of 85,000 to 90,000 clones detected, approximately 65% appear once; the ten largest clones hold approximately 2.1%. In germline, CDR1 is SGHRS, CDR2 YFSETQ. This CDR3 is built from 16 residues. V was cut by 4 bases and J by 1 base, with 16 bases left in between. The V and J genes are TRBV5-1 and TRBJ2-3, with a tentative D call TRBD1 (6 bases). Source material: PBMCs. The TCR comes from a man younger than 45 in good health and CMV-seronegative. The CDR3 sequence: CASSDTGTYRTDTQYF. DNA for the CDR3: TGCGCCAGCAGCGACACCGGGACATACCGCACAGATACGCAGTATTTT. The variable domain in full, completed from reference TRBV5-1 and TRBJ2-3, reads KAGVTQTPRYLIKTRGQQVTLSCSPISGHRSVSWYQQTPGQGLQFLFEYFSETQRNKGNFPGRFSGRQFSNSRSEMNVSTLELGDSALYLCASSDTGTYRTDTQYFGPGTRLTVL.